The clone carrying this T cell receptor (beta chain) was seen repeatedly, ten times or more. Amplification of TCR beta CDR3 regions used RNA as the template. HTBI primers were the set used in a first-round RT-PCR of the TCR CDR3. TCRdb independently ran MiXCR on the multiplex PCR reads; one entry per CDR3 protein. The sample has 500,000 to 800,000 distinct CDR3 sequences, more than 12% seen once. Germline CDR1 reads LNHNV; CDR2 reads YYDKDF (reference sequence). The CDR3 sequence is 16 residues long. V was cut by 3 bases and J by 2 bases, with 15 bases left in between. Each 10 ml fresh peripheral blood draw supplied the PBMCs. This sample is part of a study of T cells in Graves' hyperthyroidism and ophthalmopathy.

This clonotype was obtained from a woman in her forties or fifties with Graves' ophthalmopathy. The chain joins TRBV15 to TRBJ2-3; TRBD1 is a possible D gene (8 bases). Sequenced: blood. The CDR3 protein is CATSRGGGQVTDTQYF. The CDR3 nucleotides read TGTGCCACCAGCAGGGGGGGGGGACAGGTCACAGATACGCAGTATTTT.